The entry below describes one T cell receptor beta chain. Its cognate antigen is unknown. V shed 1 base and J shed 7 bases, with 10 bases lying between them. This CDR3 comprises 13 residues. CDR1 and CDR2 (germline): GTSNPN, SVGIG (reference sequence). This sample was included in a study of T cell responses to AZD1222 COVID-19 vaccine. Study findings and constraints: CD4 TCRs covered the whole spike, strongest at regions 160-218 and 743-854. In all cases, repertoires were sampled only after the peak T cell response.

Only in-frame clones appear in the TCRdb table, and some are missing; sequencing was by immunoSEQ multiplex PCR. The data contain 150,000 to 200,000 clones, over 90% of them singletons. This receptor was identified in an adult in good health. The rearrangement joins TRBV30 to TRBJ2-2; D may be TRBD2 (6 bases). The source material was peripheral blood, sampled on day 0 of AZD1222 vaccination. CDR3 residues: CAWSGPGGGELFF. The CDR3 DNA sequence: TGTGCCTGGAGTGGGCCCGGGGGCGGGGAGCTGTTTTTT. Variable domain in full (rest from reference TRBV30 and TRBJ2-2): SQTIHQWPATLVQPVGSPLSLECTVEGTSNPNLYWYRQAAGRGLQLLFYSVGIGQISSEVPQNLSASRPQDRQFILSSKKLLLSDSGFYLCAWSGPGGGELFFGEGSRLTVL.